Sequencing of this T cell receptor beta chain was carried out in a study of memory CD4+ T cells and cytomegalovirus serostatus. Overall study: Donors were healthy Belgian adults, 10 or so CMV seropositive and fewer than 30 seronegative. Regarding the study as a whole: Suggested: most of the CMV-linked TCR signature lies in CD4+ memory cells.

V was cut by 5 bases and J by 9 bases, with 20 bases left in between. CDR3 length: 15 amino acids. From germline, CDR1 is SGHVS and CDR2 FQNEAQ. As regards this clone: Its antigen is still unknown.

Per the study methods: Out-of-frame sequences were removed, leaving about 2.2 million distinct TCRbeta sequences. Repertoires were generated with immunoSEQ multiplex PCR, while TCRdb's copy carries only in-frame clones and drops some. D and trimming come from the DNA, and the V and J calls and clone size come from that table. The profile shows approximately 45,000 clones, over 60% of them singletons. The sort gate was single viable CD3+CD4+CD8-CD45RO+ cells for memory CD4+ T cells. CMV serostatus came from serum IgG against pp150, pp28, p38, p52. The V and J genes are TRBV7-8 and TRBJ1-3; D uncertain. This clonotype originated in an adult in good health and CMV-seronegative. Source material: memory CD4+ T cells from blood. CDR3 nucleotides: TGTGCCAGCAGCCCCCGGGCACTAGTTGAGAGCACCATATATTTT. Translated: CASSPRALVESTIYF.